By sample share, the clone carrying this T cell receptor beta chain is large. Its antigen is still unknown. The sample belongs to a study of spatial heterogeneity in lung cancer. Study conclusions and caveats: Tracking of tumor mutation counts was seen in expanded intratumoral alpha and beta TCR counts.

Described time point: sample taken at primary tumor resection. CDR1 is MNHNS, CDR2 SASEGT, per germline. Trimming removed 3 bases from V and 6 bases from J; junction bases left unmatched: 5. The length of the CDR3 is 15 residues. TCRdb re-called the 5' RACE reads through MiXCR, storing one row per CDR3 protein. There are roughly 3,000 distinct CDR3 sequences in the sample; about 15% occur only once, and roughly 10% lies in the top ten. The TCR originated in a male donor with early-stage non-small cell lung cancer. The sequencing used lung tumor tissue, collected at surgery. V usage is TRBV6-1 and J usage is TRBJ2-1; 10 positions agree with TRBD1. In DNA form, the CDR3 reads TGTGCCAGCAGTGAGCCGGGACAGGGGAGCAATGAGCAGTTCTTC. The encoded protein is CASSEPGQGSNEQFF.